Following are 10 T cell receptor beta chains from one sample sequenced in a study of shared clonotypes between healthy human individuals. Clones were sequenced by immunoSEQ multiplex PCR, and TCRdb holds only the in-frame ones, with some missing. The sample contains 2 million to 2.5 million clones, approximately 93% of which appear only once. Input material: naive CD4+ T cells from PBMCs. Regarding subset: CD45RA+ positively selected. Receptors originate from a man aged 18 to 30 in good health. Some clones in this sample may be carry-over from other donors' samples.

This clone was counted a few times. The chain joins TRBV7-9 to TRBJ2-7; D is unclear. Trimming shortened V by 4 bases and J by 7 bases, and 14 bases separated the two germline ends. The CDR3 is 13 residues long. In germline, CDR1 is SEHNR, CDR2 FQNEAQ (reference sequence). The CDR3 DNA follows: TGTGCCAGCAGCTCCCTTGCCATCGCGGAGCAGTACTTC. This encodes CASSSLAIAEQYF.

The rearrangement joins TRBV19 to TRBJ2-1; 8 bases match TRBD1. The CDR3 is 13 residues long. V shed 7 bases, J shed 10 bases, and the junction held 9 bases outside the gene matches. Looked up from germline, CDR1 is LNHDA and CDR2 is SQIVND (reference sequence). The CDR3 DNA reads TGTGCCAGTACGGACAGGGTCGTAGGGGAGCAGTTCTTC. Its protein product is CASTDRVVGEQFF.

The CDR3 region is CASSLTYSYEQYF. CDR3 sequence (DNA): TGCGCCAGCAGCTTGACTTACTCCTACGAGCAGTACTTC. The chain carries TRBV5-1 and TRBJ2-7; D unresolved. The V and J ends lost 1 base and 0 bases respectively, with 5 bases between them. From germline, CDR1 is SGHRS and CDR2 YFSETQ. CDR3 length: 13 residues.

A note on this clone: Other DNA sequences within the sample encode an identical CDR3. The V call is TRBV5-1, the J call TRBJ2-2; 8 bases are shared with TRBD1. Germline V gives CDR1 SGHRS, CDR2 YFSETQ. The J segment lost 1 base and the V segment lost 0 bases, leaving 2 bases of the junction unmatched. The CDR3 consists of 16 residues. The CDR3 region has the DNA TGCGCCAGCAGCTTGGCCGGACAGGGGAACACCGGGGAGCTGTTTTTT. As protein: CASSLAGQGNTGELFF.

The chain employs TRBV19 and TRBJ2-7; 7 bases map to TRBD2. Germline loops: CDR1 LNHDA, CDR2 SQIVND (reference sequence). The CDR3 runs 14 residues. Trimming at V came to 5 bases and at J to 2 bases, leaving 6 bases not matched to a gene. CDR3 bases: TGTGCCAGTAGTCAGCGGACTAGTCCCTACGAGCAGTACTTC. Its protein is CASSQRTSPYEQYF.

Points on this clone: Mismatch with germline at one junction end may stem from a read error. This chain connects TRBV6-6 to TRBJ2-3; 7 bases line up with TRBD2. The CDR3 spans 13 residues. CDR1 and CDR2 from the germline V gene are MNHNY and SVGAGI (reference sequence). CDR3 DNA: TGTGGCAGCCAGCGGGATGGCACAGATACGCAGTATTTT. Translating it yields CGSQRDGTDTQYF.

For this clone: At the DNA level, this CDR3 is encoded by other sequences in the same sample as well. The J gene is TRBJ1-2, the V gene TRBV6-5, with 10 bases that match TRBD1. The CDR3 is made up of 15 amino acids. The V and J ends lost 5 bases and 5 bases, in that order; junction bases with no gene match: 8. Germline V gene sequence: CDR1 MNHEY, CDR2 SVGAGI. Here the CDR3 reads CASSPRQGAGYGYTF. DNA for the CDR3: TGTGCCAGCAGTCCTCGACAGGGGGCTGGGTATGGCTACACCTTC.

Comment on this clone: The sample contains more than one DNA sequence encoding this CDR3. This rearrangement joins TRBV18 to TRBJ1-5; TRBD1 aligns across 7 bases. The ends lost 3 bases at V and 5 bases at J; junction bases unmatched: 4. This CDR3 has 14 residues. Germline V gene lookup returns CDR1 KGHSH and CDR2 LQKENI. DNA for the CDR3: TGTGCCAGCTCACCCGACAGGGTTGATCAGCCCCAGCATTTT. This gives the protein CASSPDRVDQPQHF.

V gene TRBV6-6 combines with J gene TRBJ2-7; D is possibly TRBD1 (6 bases). V lost 6 bases to trimming and J lost 0 bases, with 12 bases between them. CDR1 is MNHNY and CDR2 is SVGAGI in the germline V gene (reference sequence). The CDR3 has 14 residues. The CDR3 DNA reads TGTGCCAGCAGCAGGGACATCTTCTCCTACGAGCAGTACTTC. Translating gives CASSRDIFSYEQYF.

This clone has a single count. Other DNA sequences in the same sample also yield this CDR3. The rearrangement links TRBV5-1 to TRBJ1-2; possibly TRBD1 for D (6 bases). The CDR3 totals 13 residues. Germline V gene lookup returns CDR1 SGHRS and CDR2 YFSETQ. Deletions cut 4 bases from V and 4 bases from J, with 11 bases between. CDR3 in amino acids: CASSLGGSYGYTF. In DNA form, the CDR3 reads TGCGCCAGCAGCCTAGGGGGAAGCTATGGCTACACCTTC.